A single sample gave rise to the 15 T cell receptor beta chains below, sequenced in a study of shared T cell receptors in the human thymus. Data came from immunoSEQ multiplex PCR; TCRdb stores just in-frame clones and leaves some out. Among about 380,000 clones listed, over 90% were seen once. The sequencing input was thymocytes. The receptors here all came from a human donor.

V usage is TRBV5-1 and J usage is TRBJ2-1; D not resolved. Germline CDR1 reads SGHRS; CDR2 reads YFSETQ. The ends were cut back, 4 bases at V and 14 bases at J, with 19 bases in the middle. CDR3 length: 13 residues. The CDR3 here is CASSPLRGFREFF. CDR3 DNA: TGCGCCAGCAGCCCTCTCCGCGGATTTAGAGAGTTCTTC.

The chain joins TRBV23-1 to TRBJ1-5; D gene ambiguous. TRBV23-1 is an ORF for which the function is uncertain. This CDR3 has 15 amino acids. Trimming removed 3 bases from V and 4 bases from J, with 13 bases in between. In DNA, the CDR3 is TGCGCCAGCAGTCAGTGGTCAGAGGTAAATCAGCCCCAGCATTTT. It codes for CASSQWSEVNQPQHF.

The chain has TRBV27 and TRBJ1-3, with 8 nucleotides matching TRBD1. Germline lookup yields CDR1 MNHEY and CDR2 SMNVEV (reference sequence). The CDR3 contains 16 residues. J lost 7 bases, V lost 6 bases, and 14 bases had no gene match. The CDR3 is CASSKTGAGEVNTIYF. DNA for the CDR3: TGTGCCAGCAGCAAGACAGGGGCGGGCGAGGTGAACACCATATATTTT.

The chain has TRBV19 and TRBJ2-7; D is unclear. The V end was cut by 7 bases, the J end by 7 bases, with 20 bases between. The CDR3 loop spans 14 amino acids. Germline lookup yields CDR1 LNHDA and CDR2 SQIVND (reference sequence). DNA for the CDR3: TGTGCCAGTATTTCGCGACATCGCGTTGGGGAGCAGTACTTC. It translates to CASISRHRVGEQYF.

The chain couples TRBV4-2 to TRBJ1-6, with D perhaps matching TRBD1 (5 bases). Germline-derived CDR1 and CDR2 are LGHNA and YNFKEQ. This CDR3 region has 18 residues. V gave up 1 base and J gave up 3 bases, with 16 bases separating them. CDR3 loop: CASSQAGRANHYNSPLHF. The CDR3 DNA is TGTGCCAGCAGCCAAGCGGGCAGGGCGAACCACTATAATTCACCCCTCCACTTT.

The chain has TRBV6-5 and TRBJ1-5; D call uncertain. Trimming removed 5 bases at V and 4 bases at J, with 9 bases between. The germline V gene encodes CDR1 MNHEY and CDR2 SVGAGI. The CDR3 covers 13 residues. The CDR3 loop is CASSRSGNQPQHF. The DNA of the CDR3 is TGTGCCAGCAGTCGTTCGGGGAATCAGCCCCAGCATTTT.

The J gene is TRBJ2-1, the V gene TRBV5-4; 7 bases line up with TRBD1. This CDR3 contains 16 residues. V was clipped by 3 bases and J by 4 bases; unmatched bases: 10. Germline CDR1 reads SGHNT; CDR2 reads YYREEE (reference sequence). CDR3 DNA: TGTGCCAGCAGCTCTAAACAGGGGAAGTGGTACAATGAGCAGTTCTTC. Residues: CASSSKQGKWYNEQFF. The full variable domain, rest sourced from reference TRBV5-4 and TRBJ2-1, is ETGVTQSPTHLIKTRGQQVTLRCSSQSGHNTVSWYQQALGQGPQFIFQYYREEENGRGNFPPRFSGLQFPNYSSELNVNALELDDSALYLCASSSKQGKWYNEQFFGPGTRLTVL.

The count of this clone is one. J is TRBJ2-7 and V is TRBV7-2; D is uncertain. Trimming shortened V by 2 bases and J by 2 bases, and 13 bases separated the two germline ends. Germline CDR1 is SGHTA and CDR2 is FQGNSA. There are 15 residues in the CDR3. The DNA for the CDR3 is TGTGCCAGCAGCTTAATGCCCGGGCCCACCTACGAGCAGTACTTC. Translating gives CASSLMPGPTYEQYF.

In its sample, this clone was seen once. The chain uses TRBV15 and TRBJ2-5; D tentatively reads TRBD1 or TRBD2 (7 bases each). The V and J ends lost 3 bases and 4 bases respectively, with 21 bases between them. Germline lookup yields CDR1 LNHNV and CDR2 YYDKDF (reference sequence). This CDR3 is 17 amino acids long. Here the CDR3 DNA reads TGTGCCACCAGCAGGACCCCAGGGGGGAGGGCCGTAGAGACCCAGTACTTC. Encoded protein: CATSRTPGGRAVETQYF.

V gene TRBV5-1 combines with J gene TRBJ1-3; D is unresolved. The V end lost 0 bases, the J end lost 2 bases, and 15 bases lay between the germline ends. The length of the CDR3 is 17 residues. Germline V gene data show CDR1 as SGHRS and CDR2 as YFSETQ. The CDR3 nucleotides read TGCGCCAGCAGCTTGGCCGGAATAGTGTCAGCTGGAAACACCATATATTTT. Encoded protein: CASSLAGIVSAGNTIYF.

This sequence joins TRBV5-8 and TRBJ2-1; D is ambiguous. Trimming removed 0 bases at V and 5 bases at J, with 6 bases between. This CDR3 region has 13 residues. Germline CDR1 SGHTS, CDR2 YDEGEE. The chain's CDR3 is CASSLAKDNEQFF. The CDR3 DNA is TGTGCCAGCAGCTTGGCTAAGGACAATGAGCAGTTCTTC.

V and J are TRBV5-1 and TRBJ1-4, with D possibly matching TRBD1 (5 bases). CDR1 and CDR2 (germline): SGHRS, YFSETQ. The V gene lost 4 bases and the J gene lost 4 bases, with 11 bases spanning the gap. CDR3 size: 14 residues. The CDR3 DNA follows: TGCGCCAGCAGCCCCTCGGGGGGTAATGAAAAACTGTTTTTT. This translates into CASSPSGGNEKLFF.

The CDR3, as DNA: TGCGCCAGCAGCCCGAGAGCCGGGACTAGCGTAGACATTAGCACAGATACGCAGTATTTT. It is translated as CASSPRAGTSVDISTDTQYF. V is TRBV4-1 and J is TRBJ2-3, with 10 bases fitting TRBD2. CDR1 is MGHRA and CDR2 is YSYEKL in the germline V gene. The CDR3 is 20 amino acids. Trimming took 4 bases from V and 0 from J; bases not matched to a gene: 16.

The V gene is TRBV6-5, the J gene TRBJ2-1; D is unclear. Trimming shortened V by 8 bases and J by 0 bases, and 11 bases separated the two germline ends. This CDR3 is 14 amino acids long. Per the germline V gene, CDR1 is MNHEY and CDR2 is SVGAGI. The CDR3 spells CASRGTSSYNEQFF. The CDR3 region has the DNA TGTGCCAGCCGAGGCACAAGCTCCTACAATGAGCAGTTCTTC.

The chain employs TRBV10-3 and TRBJ2-7; no reliable D call. Germline V gene data show CDR1 as ENHRY and CDR2 as SYGVKD. The V end was cut by 11 bases, the J end by 9 bases, with 17 bases between. This CDR3 has 11 amino acids. Written as DNA, the CDR3 is TGTGCCTCGCAATTTGACGCCGGGCAGTACTTC. It yields the protein CASQFDAGQYF.